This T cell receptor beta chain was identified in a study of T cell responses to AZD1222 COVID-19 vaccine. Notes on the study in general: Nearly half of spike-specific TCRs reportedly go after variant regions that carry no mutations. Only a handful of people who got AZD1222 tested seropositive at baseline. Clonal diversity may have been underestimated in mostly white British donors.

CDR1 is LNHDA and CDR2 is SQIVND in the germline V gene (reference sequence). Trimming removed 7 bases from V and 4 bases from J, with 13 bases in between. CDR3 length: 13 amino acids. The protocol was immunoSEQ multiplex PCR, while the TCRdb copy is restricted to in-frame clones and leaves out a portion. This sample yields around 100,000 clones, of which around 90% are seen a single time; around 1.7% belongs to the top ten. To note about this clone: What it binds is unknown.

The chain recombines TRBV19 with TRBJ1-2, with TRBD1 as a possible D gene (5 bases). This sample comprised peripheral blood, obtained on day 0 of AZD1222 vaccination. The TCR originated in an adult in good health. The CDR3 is CASTRTGSYGYTF. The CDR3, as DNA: TGTGCCAGTACGAGAACAGGAAGCTATGGCTACACCTTC.